This TCR beta chain was found in a study of T cell clonality in common variable immunodeficiency. The method was immunoSEQ multiplex PCR; TCRdb's version includes in-frame clones alone and lacks a portion of them. This set yields about 19,000 clones and no singletons; the top ten hold about 25%. Points from the study as a whole: Shared TCRbeta clones were fewer between CVID subjects than controls. Reportedly, TCR beta sequences from common variable immunodeficiency showed fewer deletions and N-nucleotide insertions. Compared with healthy controls, CVID subjects showed increased TCRbeta clonality, mostly in about a third.

CDR3 length: 13 residues. Germline V CDR1 and CDR2: SEHNR, FQNEAQ (reference sequence). As regards this clone: Its antigen is not known. The junction does not match germline at one end; this may be a read error. The sequence runs out 3 residues before the end of the CDR3; the remainder is reconstructed from the germline J gene.

This TCR derives from a human donor with common variable immunodeficiency. What was sequenced was peripheral blood mononuclear cells. J is TRBJ2-7 and V is TRBV7-9, with D maybe TRBD2 (6 bases). The CDR3 region is CSSSSEDYYEQYF. The CDR3 DNA, read in part, is TGTTCCAGCAGCTCAGAGGACTACTACGAG.